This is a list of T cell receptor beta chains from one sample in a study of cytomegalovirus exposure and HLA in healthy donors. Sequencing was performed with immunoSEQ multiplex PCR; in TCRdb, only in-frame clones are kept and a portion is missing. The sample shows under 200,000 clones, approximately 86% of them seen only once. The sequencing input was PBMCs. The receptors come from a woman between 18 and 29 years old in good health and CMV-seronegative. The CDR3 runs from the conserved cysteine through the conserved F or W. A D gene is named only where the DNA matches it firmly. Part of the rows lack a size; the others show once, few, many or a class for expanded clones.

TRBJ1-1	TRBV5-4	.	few	CASSLPPTGNTEAFF	TGTGCCAGCAGCCTACCCCCCACAGGGAACACTGAAGCTTTCTTT
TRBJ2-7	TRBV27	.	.	CASSLRQPREQYF	TGTGCCAGCAGTTTAAGACAGCCGCGCGAGCAGTACTTC
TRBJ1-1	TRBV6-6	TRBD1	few	CASRDRENTEAFF	TGTGCCAGCAGGGACAGGGAGAACACTGAAGCTTTCTTT
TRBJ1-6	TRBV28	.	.	CASSFVGFSPLHF	TGTGCCAGCAGTTTTGTCGGGTTTTCACCCCTCCACTTT
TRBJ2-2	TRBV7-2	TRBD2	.	CASSSNPGLAGSGELFF	TGTGCCAGCAGCTCTAACCCGGGACTAGCGGGATCCGGGGAGCTGTTTTTT
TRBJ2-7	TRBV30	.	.	CAWSHNQGRGYEQYF	TGTGCCTGGAGCCACAACCAGGGGAGAGGCTACGAGCAGTACTTC
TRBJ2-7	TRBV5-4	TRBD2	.	CASSLGRVREDEQYF	TGTGCCAGCAGCTTGGGACGTGTGCGGGAGGACGAGCAGTACTTC
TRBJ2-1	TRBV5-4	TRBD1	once	CASSLQGLFEQFF	TGTGCCAGCAGCTTACAGGGGTTGTTTGAGCAGTTCTTC
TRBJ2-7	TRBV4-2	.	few	CASSQAYEQYF	TGTGCCAGCAGCCAAGCTTACGAGCAGTACTTC
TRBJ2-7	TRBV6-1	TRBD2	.	CASSRTGTSSYEQYF	TGTGCCAGCAGTAGAACCGGGACTAGCTCCTACGAGCAGTACTTC
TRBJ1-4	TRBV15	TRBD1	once	CATSRDRGGEKLFF	TGTGCCACCAGTAGGGACAGGGGAGGTGAAAAACTGTTTTTT
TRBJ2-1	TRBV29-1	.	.	CSVTGTPRYNEQFF	TGCAGCGTTACCGGGACTCCTCGATACAATGAGCAGTTCTTC
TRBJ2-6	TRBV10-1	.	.	CASILSGGTISGANVLTF	TGCGCCAGCATCCTCTCTGGCGGTACGATTTCTGGGGCCAACGTCCTGACTTTC
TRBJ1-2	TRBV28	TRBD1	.	CASSPTGQGEGYTF	TGTGCCAGCAGTCCCACTGGACAGGGCGAAGGATACACCTTC
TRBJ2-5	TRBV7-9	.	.	CASSFQGIGETQYF	TGTGCCAGCAGCTTCCAGGGGATAGGGGAGACCCAGTACTTC
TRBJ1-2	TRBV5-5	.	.	CASSRPTRNSHYGYTF	TGTGCCAGCAGCCGCCCGACCCGGAATAGCCACTATGGCTACACCTTC
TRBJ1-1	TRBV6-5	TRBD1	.	CASSYSGGPNTEAFF	TGTGCCAGCAGTTACTCAGGGGGCCCTAACACTGAAGCTTTCTTT
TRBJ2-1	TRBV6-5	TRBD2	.	CASSYVGEGLRNEQFF	TGTGCCAGCAGTTACGTGGGGGAGGGCCTAAGGAATGAGCAGTTCTTC
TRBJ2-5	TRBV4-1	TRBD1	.	CASSQGRDSFVETQYF	TGCGCCAGCAGCCAGGGACGGGACAGTTTTGTAGAGACCCAGTACTTC
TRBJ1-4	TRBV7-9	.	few	CASSLGGLVEKLFF	TGTGCCAGCAGCTTAGGGGGGCTGGTTGAAAAACTGTTTTTT
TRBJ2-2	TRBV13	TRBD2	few	CASSSSPGAGGTGELFF	TGTGCCAGCAGCTCCAGTCCCGGGGCGGGGGGTACCGGGGAGCTGTTTTTT
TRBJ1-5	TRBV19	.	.	CASSIGTPRGNQPQHF	TGTGCCAGTAGTATTGGGACACCTAGGGGCAATCAGCCCCAGCATTTT
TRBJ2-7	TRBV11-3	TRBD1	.	CASSLEGGTGYEQYF	TGTGCCAGCAGCTTAGAGGGCGGGACAGGCTACGAGCAGTACTTC
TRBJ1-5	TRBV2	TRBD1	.	CASSPDRGRNQPQHF	TGTGCCAGCAGTCCGGACAGGGGGCGAAATCAGCCCCAGCATTTT
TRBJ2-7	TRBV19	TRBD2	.	CASSMAGGGIYEQYF	TGTGCCAGTAGTATGGCCGGGGGGGGAATCTACGAGCAGTACTTC
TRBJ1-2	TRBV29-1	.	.	CSARTASANYGYTF	TGCAGCGCCCGCACTGCGTCCGCTAACTATGGCTACACCTTC
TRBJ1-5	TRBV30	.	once	CAWRTGSQPQHF	TGTGCCTGGAGGACAGGTAGTCAGCCCCAGCATTTT
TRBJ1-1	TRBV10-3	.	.	CAISERTAMNTEAFF	TGTGCCATCAGTGAGCGGACAGCAATGAACACTGAAGCTTTCTTT
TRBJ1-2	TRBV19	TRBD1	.	CASEGALYGYTF	TGTGCCAGTGAGGGGGCCCTCTATGGCTACACCTTC
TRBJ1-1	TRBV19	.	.	CASSASISREAAFF	TGTGCCAGTAGTGCCTCGATCAGCAGGGAGGCAGCTTTCTTT
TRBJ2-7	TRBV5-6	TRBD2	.	CASIASGRGSYEQYF	TGTGCCAGCATTGCTAGCGGGAGGGGCTCCTACGAGCAGTACTTC
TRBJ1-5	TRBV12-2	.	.	CASRYSAERRAQGGPQHF	TGTGCAAGTCGCTACTCCGCGGAGAGAAGGGCCCAGGGGGGGCCCCAGCATTTT
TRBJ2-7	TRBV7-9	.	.	CASSFRIYEQYF	TGTGCCAGCAGCTTCAGGATCTACGAGCAGTACTTC
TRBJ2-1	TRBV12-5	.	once	CASGLTLAVYNEQFF	TGTGCTAGTGGTTTGACCCTAGCAGTCTACAATGAGCAGTTCTTC
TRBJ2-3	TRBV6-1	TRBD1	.	CASAWDRGTDTQYF	TGTGCCAGTGCTTGGGACAGAGGCACAGATACGCAGTATTTT
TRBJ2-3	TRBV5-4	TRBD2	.	CASSGGGSPSTDTQYF	TGTGCCAGCAGCGGGGGGGGGTCCCCTAGCACAGATACGCAGTATTTT
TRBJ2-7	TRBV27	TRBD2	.	CASSPAGETGSYEQYF	TGTGCCAGCAGTCCGGCGGGGGAGACCGGCTCCTACGAGCAGTACTTC
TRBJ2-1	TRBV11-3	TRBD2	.	CASAGGPHPDEQFF	TGTGCCAGCGCGGGGGGGCCCCACCCCGATGAGCAGTTCTTC
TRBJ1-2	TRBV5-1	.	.	CASSLEPGSNYGYTF	TGCGCCAGCAGCTTGGAACCAGGCAGTAACTATGGCTACACCTTC
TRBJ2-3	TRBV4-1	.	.	CASSQFGTDTQYF	TGCGCCAGCAGCCAATTCGGCACAGATACGCAGTATTTT
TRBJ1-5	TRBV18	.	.	CASSPRGNQREEPQHF	TGTGCCAGCTCACCCCGAGGGAACCAAAGGGAGGAGCCCCAGCATTTT
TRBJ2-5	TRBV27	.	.	CASSLQLAPFETQYF	TGTGCCAGCAGTTTACAGCTAGCGCCCTTCGAGACCCAGTACTTC
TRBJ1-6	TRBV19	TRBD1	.	CATRDSFWSSYNSPLHF	TGTGCCACTCGGGACAGCTTTTGGAGCTCCTATAATTCACCCCTCCACTTT
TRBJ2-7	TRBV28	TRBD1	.	CASTRTGVGYEQYF	TGTGCCAGCACCCGGACAGGGGTTGGCTACGAGCAGTACTTC
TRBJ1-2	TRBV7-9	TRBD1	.	CASSPGGASGYTF	TGTGCCAGCAGCCCAGGGGGCGCGAGTGGCTACACCTTC
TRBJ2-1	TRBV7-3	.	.	CASSPRATGSYNEQFF	TGTGCCAGCAGCCCCCGAGCCACCGGGTCCTACAATGAGCAGTTCTTC
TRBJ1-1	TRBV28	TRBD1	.	CASSPDRVRAFF	TGTGCCAGCAGCCCAGACAGGGTGCGAGCTTTCTTT
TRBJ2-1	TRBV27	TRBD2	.	CASSLAGGPYNEQFF	TGTGCCAGCAGTCTAGCGGGGGGGCCGTACAATGAGCAGTTCTTC
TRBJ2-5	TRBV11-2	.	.	CASSLDSGVIETQYF	TGTGCCAGCAGCTTAGATTCGGGGGTAATCGAGACCCAGTACTTC
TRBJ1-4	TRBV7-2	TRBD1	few	CASSPQGPGKLFF	TGTGCCAGCAGCCCACAGGGGCCCGGAAAACTGTTTTTT
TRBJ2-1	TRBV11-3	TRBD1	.	CASSNRQGAYDNEQFF	TGTGCCAGCAGCAACAGACAGGGGGCGTACGACAATGAGCAGTTCTTC
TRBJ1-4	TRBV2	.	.	CASSEYPNRALLEKLFF	TGTGCCAGCAGTGAGTACCCAAACAGGGCCCTTTTGGAAAAACTGTTTTTT
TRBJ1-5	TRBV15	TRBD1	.	CATSMTGRAYSNQPQHF	TGTGCCACCAGCATGACAGGGCGGGCGTATAGCAATCAGCCCCAGCATTTT
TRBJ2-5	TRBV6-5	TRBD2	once	CASSYSPGGAAETQYF	TGTGCCAGCAGTTACTCGCCCGGGGGGGCCGCGGAGACCCAGTACTTC
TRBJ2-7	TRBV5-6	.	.	CASSLTGLDEQYF	TGTGCCAGCAGCTTGACGGGGTTAGACGAGCAGTACTTC